This is a list of T cell receptor beta chains from one sample in a study of blood T cell repertoires in COVID-19. The assay was immunoSEQ multiplex PCR, and TCRdb's table has in-frame clones only and misses some. The data contain about 60,000 clones, 70% to 90% of them seen just once; the ten biggest clones take up around 3.7%. Input material: PBMCs or T cells enriched from blood (not recorded which). The receptors derive from a woman aged 40 to 50 with acute COVID-19. Each CDR3 is given with its conserved first and last residue. D genes are given only for firm matches. Size tells how often a clone was seen (once, few, many) or the class of an expanded clone, and some rows leave it out.

.	TRBV3-1/TRBV3-2	TRBJ2-1	.	CASSQERGHFF	TGTGCCAGCAGCCAAGAAAGAGGTCACTTCTTC
.	TRBV24-1	TRBJ2-3	TRBD1	CATSAQGQGATDTQYF	TGTGCCACCAGTGCCCAGGGACAGGGGGCGACAGATACGCAGTATTTT
.	TRBV5-1	TRBJ2-3	.	CASSLRGTTTDTQYF	TGCGCCAGCAGCCTCAGGGGTACCACCACAGATACGCAGTATTTT
once	TRBV28	TRBJ2-1	.	CASISSSYNEQFF	TGTGCCAGCATTTCTTCCTCCTACAATGAGCAGTTCTTC
.	TRBV6-5	TRBJ2-1	TRBD1	CASRETGGDEQFF	TGTGCCAGCAGGGAGACAGGGGGGGATGAGCAGTTCTTC
once	TRBV6-5	TRBJ2-5	.	CASNHPGGYQETQYF	TGTGCCAGCAACCACCCCGGCGGATACCAAGAGACCCAGTACTTC
.	TRBV28	TRBJ1-2	.	CASSSPRRGTDNLYGYTF	TGTGCCAGCAGTTCCCCCCGGCGGGGGACTGATAATTTATATGGCTACACCTTC
.	TRBV18	TRBJ1-5	.	CASSPRQASSNQPQHF	TGTGCCAGCTCACCACGACAGGCCTCTAGCAATCAGCCCCAGCATTTT
.	TRBV11-2	TRBJ2-1	.	CASRGGASLYNEQFF	TGTGCCAGCAGAGGGGGGGCCTCCCTTTACAATGAGCAGTTCTTC
.	TRBV5-6	TRBJ2-3	.	CASSFLRQTSTDTQYF	TGTGCCAGCAGCTTCCTAAGACAGACTAGCACAGATACGCAGTATTTT
.	TRBV28	TRBJ2-2	.	CATSTGELFF	TGTGCCACCTCCACCGGGGAGCTGTTTTTT
.	TRBV7-2	TRBJ1-5	.	CASSSPGLFFSNQPQHF	TGTGCCAGCAGTTCTCCAGGGCTCTTCTTTAGCAATCAGCCCCAGCATTTT
.	TRBV18	TRBJ2-7	.	CASSPTEGLGSYEQYF	TGTGCCAGCTCACCAACGGAGGGGCTAGGTTCCTACGAGCAGTACTTC
.	TRBV28	TRBJ1-1	.	CASSLEYGGFTEAFF	TGTGCCAGCAGTTTAGAATATGGGGGGTTCACTGAAGCTTTCTTT
.	TRBV7-8	TRBJ2-1	TRBD2	CASSFLAGYNEQFF	TGTGCCAGCAGCTTTCTAGCGGGGTACAATGAGCAGTTCTTC
.	TRBV7-8	TRBJ2-2	TRBD1	CASSRGQANTGELFF	TGTGCCAGCTCGCGGGGACAGGCGAACACCGGGGAGCTGTTTTTT
.	TRBV12-3/TRBV12-4	TRBJ2-7	.	CASCITPTYEQYF	TGTGCCAGCTGTATTACACCAACCTACGAGCAGTACTTC
few	TRBV10-1	TRBJ2-1	TRBD2	CASSESSTSGSNEQFF	TGCGCCAGCAGTGAGTCCTCGACTAGCGGGAGCAATGAGCAGTTCTTC
.	TRBV27	TRBJ1-6	.	CASSLGVGTPLAPLHF	TGTGCCAGCAGTTTAGGTGTCGGGACACCATTGGCACCCCTCCACTTT
.	TRBV28	TRBJ2-3	TRBD1	CASNDRGTNTQYF	TGTGCCAGCAACGACAGGGGAACGAATACGCAGTATTTT
.	TRBV6-6	TRBJ1-1	.	CASSYSISGSEAFF	TGTGCCAGCAGTTACTCCATCAGTGGCTCTGAAGCTTTCTTT
.	TRBV13	TRBJ1-1	.	CASSLLPEITEAFF	TGTGCCAGCAGCTTACTCCCTGAGATCACTGAAGCTTTCTTT
.	TRBV2	TRBJ1-1	.	CASRRGGTEAFF	TGTGCCAGCAGGAGGGGGGGCACTGAAGCTTTCTTT
once	TRBV5-6	TRBJ2-3	.	CASSLGRGTDTQYF	TGTGCCAGCAGCTTGGGGCGGGGCACAGATACGCAGTATTTT
.	TRBV15	TRBJ2-7	TRBD1	CATSAGQAGEQYF	TGTGCCACCAGCGCGGGACAGGCAGGGGAGCAGTACTTC
.	TRBV19	TRBJ2-2	TRBD2	CASRRAGVGTGELFF	TGTGCCAGTAGGCGAGCGGGAGTGGGCACCGGGGAGCTGTTTTTT
.	TRBV5-1	TRBJ1-1	.	CASSLRTDMNTEAFF	TGCGCCAGCAGCTTAAGGACAGATATGAACACTGAAGCTTTCTTT
.	TRBV11-2	TRBJ1-2	TRBD1	CASSPRQGRLANYGYTF	TGTGCCAGCAGCCCCCGACAGGGGCGCCTCGCAAACTATGGCTACACCTTC
.	TRBV27	TRBJ2-4	TRBD2	CASSPSAGPGRENIQYF	TGTGCCAGCAGCCCGAGCGCAGGGCCAGGGAGGGAAAACATTCAGTACTTC
.	TRBV7-9	TRBJ1-2	TRBD1	CASSHPGGDSGSYGYTF	TGTGCCAGCAGCCACCCGGGGGGGGACAGCGGTTCTTATGGCTACACCTTC